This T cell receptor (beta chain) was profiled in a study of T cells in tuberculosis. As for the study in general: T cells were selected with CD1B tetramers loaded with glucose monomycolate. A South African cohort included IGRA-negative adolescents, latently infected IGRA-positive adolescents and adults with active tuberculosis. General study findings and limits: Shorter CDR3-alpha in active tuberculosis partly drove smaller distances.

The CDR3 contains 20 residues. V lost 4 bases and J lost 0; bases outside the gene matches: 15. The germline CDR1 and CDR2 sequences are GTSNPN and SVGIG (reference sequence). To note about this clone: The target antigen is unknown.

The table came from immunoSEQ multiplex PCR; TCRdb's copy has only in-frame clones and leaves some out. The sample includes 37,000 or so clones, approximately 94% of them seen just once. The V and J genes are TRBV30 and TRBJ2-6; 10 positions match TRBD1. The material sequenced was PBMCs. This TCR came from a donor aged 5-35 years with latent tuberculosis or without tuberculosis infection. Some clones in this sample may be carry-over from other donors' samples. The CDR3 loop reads CAWTTEPGQGHFSGANVLTF. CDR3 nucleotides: TGTGCCTGGACCACAGAGCCGGGACAGGGGCACTTCTCTGGGGCCAACGTCCTGACTTTC.